A single sample is the source of the 21 T cell receptor beta chains below, sequenced in a study of T-cell reconstitution after alpha-beta-depleted transplantation in children. Molecular barcoding with unique molecular identifiers was used for the TCRbeta library. Each CDR3 protein is one row after TCRdb ran MiXCR on the PCR reads. The repertoire has hundreds of thousands of distinct CDR3 sequences, roughly 13% of them found once; the top ten carry about 2.2%. This specimen consisted of PBMCs, mostly from graft donor cells, obtained 360 days after TCRalphabeta/CD19-depleted stem cell transplant. Receptors were obtained from a male patient younger than 18 who had a stem cell transplant for acute myeloid leukemia, so the T cells may come from the graft donor.

The CDR3 DNA follows: TGCAGTGCTACCCTCGGTGGACAGCAACTAGCCAAAAACATTCAGTACTTC. Its protein is CSATLGGQQLAKNIQYF. The V call is TRBV20-1, the J call TRBJ2-4; D may be TRBD1 (6 bases). Germline V gives CDR1 DFQATT, CDR2 SNEGSKA (reference sequence). With 4 bases removed from V and 0 bases from J, the gap between germline ends came to 19 bases. The CDR3 totals 17 residues.

The chain links TRBV24-1 to TRBJ2-3, with D perhaps TRBD1 (6 bases). Germline loops: CDR1 KGHDR, CDR2 SFDVKD. V was shortened by 5 bases and J by 3 bases, with 20 bases between the two germline ends. The length of the CDR3 is 17 residues. The CDR3 DNA follows: TGTGCCACCAGTGGTTTAACAGGGAGACCCCAAACAGATACGCAGTATTTT. Its translation: CATSGLTGRPQTDTQYF.

In its sample, this clonotype was seen many times. The chain employs TRBV7-2 and TRBJ2-6, with D unresolved. The CDR3 is made up of 18 amino acids. Germline V CDR1 and CDR2: SGHTA, FQGNSA. Trimming shortened V by 3 bases and J by 0 bases, and 15 bases separated the two germline ends. CDR3 in DNA: TGTGCCAGCAGCTTTAAAGGGTCAGCTTACTCTGGGGCCAACGTCCTGACTTTC. Its protein product is CASSFKGSAYSGANVLTF. Full variable domain (outside the CDR3, taken from reference TRBV7-2 and TRBJ2-6): GAGVSQSPSNKVTEKGKDVELRCDPISGHTALYWYRQSLGQGLEFLIYFQGNSAPDKSGLPSDRFSAERTGGSVSTLTIQRTQQEDSAVYLCASSFKGSAYSGANVLTFGAGSRLTVL.

The chain has TRBV12-3 or TRBV12-4 and TRBJ2-7, with 15 bases aligning to TRBD2. Trimming cost V 4 bases and J 5 bases; bases outside gene matches: 12. The CDR3 extends over 18 amino acids. CDR3: CASSSLGLAGGRFDEQYF. In DNA, the CDR3 is TGTGCCAGCAGTTCCTTGGGACTAGCGGGAGGTCGGTTCGACGAGCAGTACTTC.

This clonotype has a count of ten or more. V gene TRBV28 combines with J gene TRBJ2-1, with 9 nucleotides matching TRBD1. This CDR3 is 17 amino acids long. Germline CDR1 MDHEN, CDR2 SYDVKM. The V segment lost 8 bases and the J segment 0 bases; nucleotides outside the gene matches: 11. In DNA form, the CDR3 reads TGTGCCAGCCAGGACAGGGGAGGGTTAAGCTCCTACAATGAGCAGTTCTTC. Its translation is CASQDRGGLSSYNEQFF.

This clonotype has at least ten counts. The chain uses TRBV29-1 and TRBJ2-7, with a tentative D call TRBD2 (5 bases). The CDR3 runs to 12 residues. The ends were cut back, 3 bases at V and 7 bases at J, with 13 bases in the middle. The germline gives CDR1 SQVTM, CDR2 ANQGSEA. The CDR3 bases are TGCAGCGTTGAGTATGGGAGTAGGGAGCAGTACTTC. Protein: CSVEYGSREQYF.

CDR3 protein: CASSFSGTGYRKLFF. The CDR3 DNA reads as TGTGCCAGCAGTTTTTCCGGGACAGGGTACAGAAAACTGTTTTTT. The V gene is TRBV27, the J gene TRBJ1-4, with TRBD1 matching 9 bases. The J segment lost 10 bases and the V segment lost 3 bases, leaving 9 bases of the junction unmatched. Germline V gene sequence: CDR1 MNHEY, CDR2 SMNVEV (reference sequence). This CDR3 has 15 residues.

The table lists this clonotype with many counts. The chain is built from TRBV4-2 and TRBJ2-1; no firm D call. The V gene lost 0 bases and the J gene lost 6 bases, with 6 bases spanning the gap. This CDR3 region has 13 residues. Germline V gives CDR1 LGHNA, CDR2 YNFKEQ. CDR3 in amino acids: CASSQDLFNEQFF. CDR3 in DNA: TGTGCCAGCAGCCAAGACCTTTTCAATGAGCAGTTCTTC.

This clonotype occurred many times. The V call is TRBV7-2, the J call TRBJ2-5; weak D call: TRBD1 (5 bases). V was pared by 6 bases and J by 1 base, with 15 bases between. CDR3 size: 15 residues. Germline assignment: CDR1 SGHTA and CDR2 FQGNSA. The CDR3 DNA reads as TGTGCCAGCAGACCCTCGGCAGGGATCCAAGAGACCCAGTACTTC. Its translation is CASRPSAGIQETQYF.

J is TRBJ2-1 and V is TRBV20-1; TRBD2 matches at 8 bases. The V gene's germline CDR1 is DFQATT and CDR2 SNEGSKA (reference sequence). With V trimmed by 5 bases and J by 7 bases, 4 bases remained unmatched. There are 12 residues in the CDR3. The CDR3 spells CSAGGLANEQFF. As DNA, the CDR3 is TGCAGTGCTGGAGGACTAGCAAATGAGCAGTTCTTC.

This clonotype was detected ten times or more. CDR3 region: CASSKGEGSSYEQYF. CDR3 nucleotides: TGTGCCAGCAGCAAGGGCGAAGGGAGCTCCTACGAGCAGTACTTC. The chain carries TRBV7-8 and TRBJ2-7, with D possibly TRBD2 on 5 matching bases. CDR1 is SGHVS, CDR2 FQNEAQ, per germline. The CDR3 sequence is 15 residues long. Deletions cut 5 bases from V and 0 bases from J, with 14 bases between.

This clonotype was seen a few times. V is TRBV29-1 and J is TRBJ2-4; D gene ambiguous. The CDR3 has 14 amino acids. Germline CDR1 and CDR2: SQVTM and ANQGSEA. V lost 4 bases, J lost 0 bases, and 10 bases lay in between. In DNA form, the CDR3 reads TGCAGCGTTGTGTTGACCCTAGCCAAAAACATTCAGTACTTC. This translates into CSVVLTLAKNIQYF.

This chain links TRBV20-1 with TRBJ2-7; 13 nucleotides agree with TRBD2. Germline V CDR1 and CDR2: DFQATT, SNEGSKA (reference sequence). CDR3 length equals 15 residues. The trim removed 0 bases at V and 6 bases at J, leaving 5 bases unmatched. The CDR3 DNA reads as TGCAGTGCTAGAGACTGGGGACTAGCGGGGCTCGAGCAGTACTTC. The encoded protein is CSARDWGLAGLEQYF.

There are a few counts of this clonotype. The chain is built from TRBV2 and TRBJ2-5; 9 bases align to TRBD2. The V segment lost 6 bases and the J segment 1 base; nucleotides outside the gene matches: 6. The germline V gene encodes CDR1 SNHLY and CDR2 FYNNEI. CDR3 length: 15 amino acids. The DNA for the CDR3 is TGTGCCAGCAGACGTCGACTAGCGGCCCAAGAGACCCAGTACTTC. It yields the protein CASRRRLAAQETQYF.

The chain joins TRBV14 to TRBJ2-5; 9 nucleotides agree with TRBD1. The V and J ends lost 6 bases and 0 bases, in that order; junction bases with no gene match: 5. The CDR3 runs 15 residues. The germline CDR1 and CDR2 sequences are SGHDN and FVKESK. CDR3 region: CASRRGQGNQETQYF. CDR3 sequence (DNA): TGTGCCAGCAGGCGGGGACAGGGAAACCAAGAGACCCAGTACTTC. Supplemented by reference TRBV14 and TRBJ2-5, the full variable domain reads EAGVTQFPSHSVIEKGQTVTLRCDPISGHDNLYWYRRVMGKEIKFLLHFVKESKQDESGMPNNRFLAERTGGTYSTLKVQPAELEDSGVYFCASRRGQGNQETQYFGPGTRLLVL.

The chain joins TRBV28 to TRBJ2-7, with TRBD1 matching over 7 bases. The CDR3 totals 15 residues. Germline CDR1 is MDHEN and CDR2 is SYDVKM. V lost 6 bases to trimming and J lost 2 bases; unmatched junction nucleotides: 10. This CDR3 reads CASRPTGEKAYEQYF. For the CDR3, the DNA is TGTGCCAGCAGACCAACAGGGGAAAAGGCCTACGAGCAGTACTTC. The whole variable domain, remainder taken from reference TRBV28 and TRBJ2-7, is DVKVTQSSRYLVKRTGEKVFLECVQDMDHENMFWYRQDPGLGLRLIYFSYDVKMKEKGDIPEGYSVSREKKERFSLILESASTNQTSMYLCASRPTGEKAYEQYFGPGTRLTVT.

The sample holds a few counts of this clonotype. V usage is TRBV7-3 and J usage is TRBJ2-2; 12 bases map to TRBD2. The ends lost 5 bases at V and 4 bases at J; junction bases unmatched: 5. The CDR3 runs 16 residues. Germline CDR1 reads SGHTA; CDR2 reads FQGTGA. CDR3 sequence reads: CASSPGLAGPTGELFF. DNA for the CDR3: TGTGCCAGCAGCCCAGGACTAGCGGGACCCACCGGGGAGCTGTTTTTT. The whole variable domain, filled in from reference TRBV7-3 and TRBJ2-2, reads GAGVSQTPSNKVTEKGKYVELRCDPISGHTALYWYRQSLGQGPEFLIYFQGTGAADDSGLPNDRFFAVRPEGSVSTLKIQRTERGDSAVYLCASSPGLAGPTGELFFGEGSRLTVL.

The sample holds a few counts of this clonotype. This chain links TRBV7-9 with TRBJ2-7; TRBD2 matches at 7 bases. Germline loops: CDR1 SEHNR, CDR2 FQNEAQ (reference sequence). The J segment lost 4 bases and the V segment lost 7 bases, leaving 10 bases of the junction unmatched. This CDR3 contains 14 residues. CDR3 region: CASNQAGPDYEQYF. CDR3 bases: TGTGCCAGCAACCAAGCGGGACCCGATTACGAGCAGTACTTC.

This clonotype was seen a few times. This sequence joins TRBV9 and TRBJ2-2; maybe TRBD1 (5 bases). The CDR3 runs 15 residues. Trimming removed 1 base at V and 4 bases at J, with 11 bases between. From germline, CDR1 is SGDLS and CDR2 YYNGEE. The DNA of the CDR3 is TGTGCCAGCAGCGTATCCGCAGGGCCCACCGGGGAGCTGTTTTTT. It yields the protein CASSVSAGPTGELFF.

This clonotype occurred many times. The chain has TRBV6-5 and TRBJ2-3; TRBD2 might be the D (6 bases). Germline loops: CDR1 MNHEY, CDR2 SVGAGI. V was shortened by 2 bases and J by 2 bases, with 11 bases between the two germline ends. This CDR3 spans 15 amino acids. CDR3 nucleotides: TGTGCCAGCAGTTACGCGGGACTCAACACAGATACGCAGTATTTT. It yields the protein CASSYAGLNTDTQYF.

The rearrangement joins TRBV7-9 to TRBJ2-7; the D is unclear. Germline V gives CDR1 SEHNR, CDR2 FQNEAQ (reference sequence). This CDR3 region has 14 residues. With 0 bases removed from V and 3 bases from J, the gap between germline ends came to 9 bases. The CDR3 sequence is CASSLASWVYEQYF. CDR3 sequence (DNA): TGTGCCAGCAGCTTAGCTAGCTGGGTCTACGAGCAGTACTTC. Drawing the rest from reference TRBV7-9 and TRBJ2-7, the complete variable domain is DTGVSQNPRHKITKRGQNVTFRCDPISEHNRLYWYRQTLGQGPEFLTYFQNEAQLEKSRLLSDRFSAERPKGSFSTLEIQRTEQGDSAMYLCASSLASWVYEQYFGPGTRLTVT.